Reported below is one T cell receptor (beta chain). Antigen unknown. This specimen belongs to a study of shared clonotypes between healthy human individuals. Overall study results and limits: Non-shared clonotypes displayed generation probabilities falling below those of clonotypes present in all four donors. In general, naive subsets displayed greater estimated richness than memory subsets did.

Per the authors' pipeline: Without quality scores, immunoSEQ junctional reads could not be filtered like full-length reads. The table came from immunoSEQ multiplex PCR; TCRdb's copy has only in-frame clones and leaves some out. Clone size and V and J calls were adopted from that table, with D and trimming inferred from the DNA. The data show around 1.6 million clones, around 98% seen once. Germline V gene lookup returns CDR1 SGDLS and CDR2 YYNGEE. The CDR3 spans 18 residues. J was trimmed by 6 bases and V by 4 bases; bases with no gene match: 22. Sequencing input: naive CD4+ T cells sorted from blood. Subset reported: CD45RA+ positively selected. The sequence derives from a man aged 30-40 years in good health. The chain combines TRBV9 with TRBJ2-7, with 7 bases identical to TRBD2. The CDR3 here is CASSLGGTRDLTNPEQYF. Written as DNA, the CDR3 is TGTGCCAGCAGCCTGGGGGGGACCCGGGACTTGACGAACCCCGAGCAGTACTTC.